This T cell receptor (beta chain) was recovered during a study of blood T cell repertoires in COVID-19. Study-level information: COVID-19 samples from acute and convalescent phases originated in the United States, Italy and Spain. In each case, the material was cDNA or gDNA derived from T cells, B-cell-depleted T cells, or PBMCs.

The CDR3 is made up of 12 amino acids. CDR1 and CDR2 from the germline V gene are KGHSH and LQKENI. V was cut by 6 bases and J by 6 bases, with 11 bases left in between. Source study methods: By means of reference gene primer amplification, nucleated cell counts were estimated. Method: immunoSEQ multiplex PCR; TCRdb's copy keeps in-frame clones and lacks some. V, J and clone size were drawn from that table, and D and trimming were deduced from the DNA. The sample shows some 260,000 clones, 65% to 80% of them seen only once. This TCR derives from a woman in her forties with active or convalescent COVID-19. The V and J genes are TRBV18 and TRBJ1-1, with no clear D. The material sequenced was peripheral blood. The CDR3 nucleotides read TGTGCCAGCTCTAGCGCGGTCGCTGAAGCTTTCTTT. This gives the protein CASSSAVAEAFF.